This TCR beta chain was found in a study of shared clonotypes between healthy human individuals. The study's findings and limits: For naive CD4 cells, around 5% of clonotypes were shared across a handful of donors.

Sequencing was performed with immunoSEQ multiplex PCR; in TCRdb, only in-frame clones are kept and a portion is missing. The sample lists about 700,000 clones, over 65% seen once, with 1.5% to 2% in the top ten. About this clone: Its target is not known.

The sample was memory CD4+ T cells sorted from blood. This sample's subset: CD45RA-negative fraction. The receptor's source is a woman in her 30s in good health.

The CDR3 is CASEKGGTSGLSQYF. The CDR3 DNA is TGTGCCAGCGAGAAAGGGGGGACTAGCGGACTTTCGCAGTATTTT. J is TRBJ2-3 and V is TRBV25-1; 11 nucleotides line up with TRBD2. Looked up from germline, CDR1 is MGHDK and CDR2 is SYGVNS. The CDR3 is made up of 15 amino acids. Trimming cost V 8 bases and J 10 bases; bases outside gene matches: 14.